This T cell receptor (beta chain) was identified in a study of blood T cell repertoires in COVID-19. How the authors handled the data: Nucleated cell counts were estimated from reference gene primer amplification. Here immunoSEQ multiplex PCR was the method, and the copy in TCRdb shows in-frame clones only, minus some. V and J calls and clone size are copied from that table; D and trimming were computed from the DNA. The sample carries about 270,000 clones, 75% to 90% recorded once. In terms of age and location, participants ranged from roughly 18 to 90 years and lived in about two dozen US areas. Donors in Cohort 3 who had recovered were those with two negative PCRs, healthcare professional clearance, or resolution of their symptoms. V was pared by 0 bases and J by 7 bases, with 8 bases of the junction left unmatched. The CDR3 length is 15 residues. Germline V gives CDR1 LNHDA, CDR2 SQIVND (reference sequence).

This clone appeared a single time. This chain joins TRBV19 and TRBJ2-7; 8 positions agree with TRBD1. Sequenced input: PBMCs or T cells enriched from blood (not recorded which). The receptor was isolated from a woman aged 18-30 years who had recovered from COVID-19. CDR3 nucleotide sequence: TGTGCCAGTAGTATAGACAACAGGGGGACAGGAGAGCAGTACTTC. Its protein product is CASSIDNRGTGEQYF.